Listed below are T cell receptor beta chains from one sample, sequenced in a study of T-cell memory formation after mild COVID-19. TCRdb analysed the 5' RACE reads with MiXCR anew, one entry per CDR3 protein. The repertoire consists of 50,000 to 70,000 distinct CDR3 sequences, with 12% occurring once and the leading ten covering under 25%. The sequenced material came from PBMCs or a T cell subset sorted from them (not recorded which). Every receptor here comes from a young man who had mild COVID-19 (a few samples of this study predate the infection). Cell type and time point are not known. Both conserved end residues are trimmed from each CDR3. The order of the fields is J gene, CDR3 length, clone size, V gene, CDR3 protein. Clone size, where shown, is once, few, many, or a class for clones that have expanded.

>TRBJ2-2|15|few|TRBV4-3
ASSRTGTGGSTGELF
>TRBJ1-1|12|NA|TRBV19
ASSTFSLGTEAF
>TRBJ2-2|15|few|TRBV4-3
ASSQGFRGLDTGELF
>TRBJ2-7|14|few|TRBV6-2/TRBV6-3
ASSSHSGGTSYEQY
>TRBJ2-5|13|once|TRBV14
ASSQDRDWQETQY
>TRBJ1-2|10|NA|TRBV9
ASSVDGEGYT
>TRBJ2-7|12|few|TRBV29-1
SVGEIGSSYEQY
>TRBJ1-4|9|many|TRBV7-9
ASSTHEKLF
>TRBJ2-2|14|many|TRBV9
ASSDNAMRGQGELF
>TRBJ2-3|13|NA|TRBV20-1
SARGLAGLGDTQY
>TRBJ2-1|14|few|TRBV4-3
ASSQISGQGGNEQF
>TRBJ1-1|14|few|TRBV10-3
AISDRDRAPNTEAF
>TRBJ2-2|17|few|TRBV9
ASSVRASGGYSNTGELF
>TRBJ2-1|13|NA|TRBV20-1
SARKPAREGNEQF
>TRBJ1-1|11|many|TRBV7-2
ASSLTPDREAF